This T cell receptor beta chain was captured in a study of somatic mutations in cytotoxic T cells in rheumatoid arthritis. The V gene's germline CDR1 is LNHDA and CDR2 SQIVND (reference sequence). Trimming took 7 bases from V and 1 from J, leaving 11 bases between them. This CDR3 spans 14 amino acids. This clone was detected only a few times. Assay used: immunoSEQ multiplex PCR; TCRdb lists only in-frame clones, some missing. The repertoire holds about 6,700 clones, with 74% as singletons. The clonotype originates from an adult with rheumatoid arthritis. What was sequenced was CD8+ T cells sorted from blood. The chain uses TRBV19 and TRBJ2-1; D is uncertain. The CDR3 DNA sequence: TGTGCCAGTACCTATACTGGGTCCTACAATGAGCAGTTCTTC. The encoded protein is CASTYTGSYNEQFF.